This passage covers 4 T cell receptor beta chains from one sample sequenced in a study of Tregs in tolerant kidney transplant recipients. Some clones are missing from TCRdb's copy, which holds only in-frame ones; the method was immunoSEQ multiplex PCR. The repertoire holds 25,000 to 35,000 clones, with over 65% as singletons. No antigen has been identified for these receptors. The material sequenced was Tregs from blood cultured with allogeneic cells. The receptor set was obtained from a human donor in good health.

V is TRBV11-3 and J is TRBJ2-1; 8 bases are a match to TRBD2. V lost 1 base, J lost 9 bases, and 5 bases stayed unmatched. CDR1 and CDR2 (germline): SGHNT, YENEEA. The CDR3 is made up of 14 amino acids. In nucleotides, the CDR3 is TGTGCCAGCAGCTTAGTTGCGGGGGGCGTTGAGCAGTTCTTC. As protein: CASSLVAGGVEQFF.

The J gene is TRBJ1-5, the V gene TRBV6-1; 8 bases map to TRBD1. V lost 3 bases and J lost 11; bases outside the gene matches: 18. The germline V gene encodes CDR1 MNHNS and CDR2 SASEGT. The CDR3 consists of 17 residues. Here the CDR3 DNA reads TGTGCCAGCAGTGAGGTTTGGGGACAGGTTGGCGCTTCGTCCCAGCATTTT. Amino acid sequence: CASSEVWGQVGASSQHF.

This chain joins TRBV2 and TRBJ1-6; no definite D call. The germline V gene has CDR1 SNHLY and CDR2 FYNNEI. Trimming removed 6 bases from V and 6 bases from J, with 12 bases in between. The length of the CDR3 is 14 residues. The CDR3 is CASRGGWGNSPLHF. In nucleotides, the CDR3 is TGTGCCAGCAGGGGAGGGTGGGGTAATTCACCCCTCCACTTT. Complete variable domain (other parts from reference TRBV2 and TRBJ1-6): EPEVTQTPSHQVTQMGQEVILRCVPISNHLYFYWYRQILGQKVEFLVSFYNNEISEKSEIFDDQFSVERPDGSNFTLKIRSTKLEDSAMYFCASRGGWGNSPLHFGNGTRLTVT.

On this clone: Within the sample, other DNA sequences also encode this same CDR3. The chain carries TRBV9 and TRBJ2-1; TRBD2 matches at 7 bases. This CDR3 has 15 amino acids. J gave up 1 base and V 0 bases, and 1 base lay outside the gene matches. CDR1 SGDLS and CDR2 YYNGEE come from the germline V gene. The chain's CDR3 is CASSVVGGSYNEQFF. The CDR3 DNA follows: TGTGCCAGCAGCGTAGTGGGGGGGTCCTACAATGAGCAGTTCTTC.